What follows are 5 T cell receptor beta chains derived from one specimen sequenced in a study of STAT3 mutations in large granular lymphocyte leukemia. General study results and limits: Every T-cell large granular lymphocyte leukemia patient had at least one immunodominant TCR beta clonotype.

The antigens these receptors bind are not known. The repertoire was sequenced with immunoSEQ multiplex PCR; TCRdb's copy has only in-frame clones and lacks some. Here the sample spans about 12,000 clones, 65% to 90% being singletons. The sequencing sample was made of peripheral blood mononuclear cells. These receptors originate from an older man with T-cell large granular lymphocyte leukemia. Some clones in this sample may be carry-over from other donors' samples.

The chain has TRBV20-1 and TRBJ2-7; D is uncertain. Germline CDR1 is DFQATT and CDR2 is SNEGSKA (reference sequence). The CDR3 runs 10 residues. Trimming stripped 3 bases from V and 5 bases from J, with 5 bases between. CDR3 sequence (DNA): TGCAGTGCTAGTTTGGACGAGCAGTACTTC. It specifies CSASLDEQYF.

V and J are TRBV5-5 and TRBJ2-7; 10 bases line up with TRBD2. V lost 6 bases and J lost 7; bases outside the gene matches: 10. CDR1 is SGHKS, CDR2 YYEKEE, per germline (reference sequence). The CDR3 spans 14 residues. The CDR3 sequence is CASTPGLAHSEQYF. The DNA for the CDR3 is TGTGCCAGCACCCCGGGACTAGCGCACTCAGAGCAGTACTTC.

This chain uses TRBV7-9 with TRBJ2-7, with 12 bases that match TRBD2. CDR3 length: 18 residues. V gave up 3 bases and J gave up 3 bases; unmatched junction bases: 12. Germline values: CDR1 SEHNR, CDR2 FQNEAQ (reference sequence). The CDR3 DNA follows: TGTGCCAGCAGCTTGGGGACGATACTAGCGGGGGGTCTCTACGAGCAGTACTTC. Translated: CASSLGTILAGGLYEQYF.

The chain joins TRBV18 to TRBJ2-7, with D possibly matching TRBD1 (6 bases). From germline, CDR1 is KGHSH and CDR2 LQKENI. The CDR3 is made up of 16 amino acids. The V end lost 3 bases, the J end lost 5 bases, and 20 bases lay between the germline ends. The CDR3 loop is CASSPLSTPKGDEQYF. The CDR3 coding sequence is TGTGCCAGCTCACCCCTCTCTACCCCCAAGGGGGACGAGCAGTACTTC.

CDR3 DNA sequence: TGTGCCAGCCGGCCGTCCCCAGGATCGGGGGAGACCCAGTACTTC. Its protein product is CASRPSPGSGETQYF. The chain couples TRBV6-5 to TRBJ2-5; D perhaps matches TRBD2 (5 bases). Trimming shortened V by 8 bases and J by 5 bases, and 21 bases separated the two germline ends. The CDR3 consists of 15 residues. Germline V CDR1 and CDR2: MNHEY, SVGAGI.